This TCR beta chain derives from a study of T cell changes during pregnancy in multiple sclerosis. Generated by immunoSEQ multiplex PCR, the TCRdb table keeps only in-frame clones and is missing some. In the table there are about 110,000 clones, 80% to 95% of which are singletons. The V gene end was trimmed by 5 bases and the J gene end by 2 bases; junction bases not matched to a gene: 5. Germline V lookup: CDR1 SGHTA, CDR2 FQGTGA. CDR3 length: 15 amino acids. The TCR comes from a female donor in good health, enrolled as a control in a pregnancy study. The starting material was peripheral blood, obtained in the third trimester of pregnancy. V and J are TRBV7-3 and TRBJ2-1; 8 bases are shared with TRBD2. Here the CDR3 DNA reads TGTGCCAGCAGCCCCCAGCGGGGGACCTACAATGAGCAGTTCTTC. It is translated as CASSPQRGTYNEQFF.